The 32 T cell receptor beta chains below come from one sample, sequenced in a study of graft-versus-host responses after intestinal transplantation. Their cognate antigens are unknown. The data were produced by immunoSEQ multiplex PCR, yet TCRdb's version contains in-frame clones alone and is incomplete. The sample gives tens of thousands of clones, around nine tenths of which show up once; 2% to 3% is in the top ten. The sequencing used unstimulated CD4+ T cells sorted from spleen or lymph node cells, collected before transplant. Receptor source: a human donor who was the organ donor for an intestinal transplant.

The count of this clone is one. J is TRBJ2-3 and V is TRBV28; 12 positions agree with TRBD1. CDR1 is MDHEN and CDR2 is SYDVKM in the germline V gene. V lost 4 bases to trimming and J lost 3 bases; unmatched junction nucleotides: 8. The CDR3 loop spans 17 amino acids. CDR3 loop: CASSSLPGQGATDTQYF. In DNA, the CDR3 is TGTGCCAGCAGTTCCCTCCCGGGACAGGGGGCGACAGATACGCAGTATTTT.

CDR3 in amino acids: CASSQGPAQNTEAFF. CDR3 DNA: TGCGCCAGCAGCCAAGGGCCGGCGCAGAACACTGAAGCTTTCTTT. The V and J genes are TRBV4-3 and TRBJ1-1; D unclear. Between the trimmed V and J ends, which lost 1 base and 1 base, there was a span of 10 bases. This CDR3 contains 15 residues. CDR1 LGHNA and CDR2 YSLEER come from the germline V gene.

This clone was recorded once. The chain is built from TRBV5-8 and TRBJ2-1; TRBD2 agrees at 9 bases. The V gene's germline CDR1 is SGHTS and CDR2 YDEGEE. The CDR3 spans 14 residues. The ends lost 2 bases at V and 6 bases at J; junction bases unmatched: 3. DNA of the CDR3: TGTGCCAGCAGCTTCGGCGGGAGGGCCAATGAGCAGTTCTTC. Translated: CASSFGGRANEQFF.

The chain uses TRBV28 and TRBJ2-1; 7 positions agree with TRBD2. This CDR3 is 14 amino acids long. Germline CDR1 is MDHEN and CDR2 is SYDVKM. J was trimmed by 3 bases and V by 7 bases; bases with no gene match: 6. This CDR3 is CASKGGSGYNEQFF. CDR3 coding DNA: TGTGCCAGCAAGGGCGGGAGTGGCTACAATGAGCAGTTCTTC.

The CDR3 coding sequence is TGTGCCAGTAGCGATAGCCACGGGACTAACAAAGAGACCCAGTACTTC. Translation: CASSDSHGTNKETQYF. This chain joins TRBV19 and TRBJ2-5; TRBD2 matches 7 bases. J gave up 3 bases and V 6 bases, and 13 bases lay outside the gene matches. Per the germline V gene, CDR1 is LNHDA and CDR2 is SQIVND (reference sequence). The CDR3 contains 16 residues.

In its sample, this clone was seen a few times. The junction shows a germline mismatch at one end, possibly a read error. V and J are TRBV30 and TRBJ1-3; the D gene is possibly TRBD1 (6 bases). The CDR3 loop spans 16 amino acids. Germline values: CDR1 GTSNPN, CDR2 SVGIG (reference sequence). CDR3 DNA sequence: TGTGCCGGGAGTGGGGGGGGCGTACGCTCTGGAAACACCATATATTTT. Its translation is CAGSGGGVRSGNTIYF.

The chain carries TRBV7-9 and TRBJ2-1; 9 bases are a match to TRBD2. The V gene end was trimmed by 6 bases and the J gene end by 4 bases; junction bases not matched to a gene: 7. The CDR3 has 15 amino acids. Germline V CDR1 and CDR2: SEHNR, FQNEAQ (reference sequence). The CDR3 loop is CASRQTSGPYNEQFF. CDR3 DNA: TGTGCCAGCAGACAAACTAGCGGGCCGTACAATGAGCAGTTCTTC.

This clone occurred a few times. The chain uses TRBV28 and TRBJ2-4, with D tentatively TRBD2 (5 bases). The CDR3 runs to 15 residues. The V and J ends lost 3 bases and 2 bases respectively, with 11 bases between them. Germline lookup yields CDR1 MDHEN and CDR2 SYDVKM. The CDR3 sequence: CASSFFEGTKNIQYF. CDR3 in DNA: TGTGCCAGCAGTTTTTTTGAGGGAACCAAAAACATTCAGTACTTC.

This chain links TRBV6-6 with TRBJ1-1; D remains unclear. CDR3 length: 12 residues. The V gene's germline CDR1 is MNHNY and CDR2 SVGAGI (reference sequence). V was cut by 3 bases and J by 6 bases, with 8 bases left in between. The DNA of the CDR3 is TGTGCCAGCAGTTATCGGGGAGCTGAAGCTTTCTTT. It translates to CASSYRGAEAFF.

About this clone: Different DNA sequences within this sample yield the same CDR3. The CDR3 DNA reads TGCGCCAGCAGCTTGGCCGGGGGAGAGACCCAGTACTTC. This codes for CASSLAGGETQYF. The chain recombines TRBV5-1 with TRBJ2-5; perhaps TRBD2 as D (6 bases). CDR3 length: 13 residues. Trimming left V 0 bases short and J 4 bases short, with 7 bases between. Per the germline V gene, CDR1 is SGHRS and CDR2 is YFSETQ.

The V call is TRBV28, the J call TRBJ2-1; D might be TRBD2 (6 bases). CDR3 length: 14 residues. Germline-derived CDR1 and CDR2 are MDHEN and SYDVKM. V lost 8 bases and J lost 5, with 16 bases in between. In nucleotides, the CDR3 is TGTGCCAGCTTTACCGGGACTGGGAACAATGAGCAGTTCTTC. It codes for CASFTGTGNNEQFF.

This sequence joins TRBV7-9 and TRBJ1-3; D is unclear. Trimming took off 1 base at V and 0 bases at J, with 4 bases between the two ends. Germline V gene lookup returns CDR1 SEHNR and CDR2 FQNEAQ (reference sequence). There are 14 residues in the CDR3. In nucleotides, the CDR3 is TGTGCCAGCAGCTTAGGGAGCTCTGGAAACACCATATATTTT. Translated: CASSLGSSGNTIYF.

The rearrangement uses TRBV13 and TRBJ1-2, with a possible D match to TRBD1 (6 bases). The germline V gene has CDR1 PRHDT and CDR2 FYEKMQ (reference sequence). The V end lost 5 bases, the J end lost 4 bases, and 11 bases lay between the germline ends. The CDR3 runs to 13 residues. The CDR3 DNA sequence: TGTGCCAGCAGCAAAACAGGGCTCTATGGCTACACCTTC. It translates to CASSKTGLYGYTF.

The rearrangement joins TRBV28 to TRBJ2-5, with 13 bases lining up with TRBD2. The CDR3 spans 15 residues. The V and J ends lost 6 bases and 9 bases, in that order; junction bases with no gene match: 10. Per the germline V gene, CDR1 is MDHEN and CDR2 is SYDVKM. The CDR3 here is CASSRTSGREVAQYF. CDR3 sequence (DNA): TGTGCCAGCAGCAGGACTAGCGGGAGAGAGGTGGCCCAGTACTTC. Full variable domain (missing parts from reference TRBV28 and TRBJ2-5): DVKVTQSSRYLVKRTGEKVFLECVQDMDHENMFWYRQDPGLGLRLIYFSYDVKMKEKGDIPEGYSVSREKKERFSLILESASTNQTSMYLCASSRTSGREVAQYFGPGTRLLVL.

The J gene is TRBJ2-6, the V gene TRBV9; D unclear. The CDR3 extends over 15 amino acids. Trimming pared 3 bases from V and 4 bases from J, leaving 11 bases between. In germline, CDR1 is SGDLS, CDR2 YYNGEE. In DNA, the CDR3 is TGTGCCAGCAGCGGTCTTATCCTAGGGGCCAACGTCCTGACTTTC. Its translation is CASSGLILGANVLTF.

This chain links TRBV30 with TRBJ1-2; D might be TRBD1 (5 bases). There are 13 residues in the CDR3. Per the germline V gene, CDR1 is GTSNPN and CDR2 is SVGIG (reference sequence). Trimming removed 0 bases from V and 3 bases from J, with 8 bases in between. CDR3 sequence (DNA): TGTGCCTGGAGTGTGGACACACACTATGGCTACACCTTC. Translating it yields CAWSVDTHYGYTF.

This chain joins TRBV12-5 and TRBJ2-1, with TRBD2 matching over 9 bases. The germline CDR1 and CDR2 sequences are LGHNT and FRNRAP. The CDR3 contains 16 residues. The trim removed 3 bases at V and 2 bases at J, leaving 5 bases unmatched. The CDR3 here is CASGFPCGRAYNEQFF. Written as DNA, the CDR3 is TGTGCTAGTGGTTTCCCGTGCGGGAGGGCCTACAATGAGCAGTTCTTC.

The chain carries TRBV15 and TRBJ2-5; a possible D gene is TRBD1 (5 bases). CDR1 is LNHNV and CDR2 is YYDKDF in the germline V gene (reference sequence). V lost 1 base, J lost 4 bases, and 10 bases lay in between. The CDR3 is 14 residues long. This CDR3 is CATSRGYRSETQYF. CDR3 DNA sequence: TGTGCCACCAGCAGAGGATACAGGTCAGAGACCCAGTACTTC. The variable domain in full, with the rest retrieved from reference TRBV15 and TRBJ2-5, is DAMVIQNPRYQVTQFGKPVTLSCSQTLNHNVMYWYQQKSSQAPKLLFHYYDKDFNNEADTPDNFQSRRPNTSFCFLDIRSPGLGDTAMYLCATSRGYRSETQYFGPGTRLLVL.

The chain joins TRBV11-1 to TRBJ1-1, with D unclear. Germline CDR1 reads SGHAT; CDR2 reads FQDESV (reference sequence). The CDR3 has 13 amino acids. V was clipped by 3 bases and J by 4 bases, with 9 bases between them. The CDR3 sequence is CASSFYMATEAFF. Here the CDR3 DNA reads TGTGCCAGCAGCTTTTATATGGCCACTGAAGCTTTCTTT.

This clone has just one count. The chain is built from TRBV20-1 and TRBJ2-5; D possibly uses TRBD1 or TRBD2 (5 bases each). The V gene's germline CDR1 is DFQATT and CDR2 SNEGSKA (reference sequence). CDR3 length: 11 residues. V was pared by 1 base and J by 5 bases, with 5 bases between. The CDR3 sequence is CSARGGETQYF. The DNA for the CDR3 is TGCAGTGCTAGAGGGGGGGAGACCCAGTACTTC.

The chain joins TRBV5-6 to TRBJ2-2; D unclear. The CDR3 totals 14 residues. V was shortened by 0 bases and J by 1 base, with 4 bases between the two germline ends. Germline-derived CDR1 and CDR2 are SGHDT and YYEEEE. CDR3 in DNA: TGTGCCAGCAGCTTGGGTTGGAACACCGGGGAGCTGTTTTTT. It is translated as CASSLGWNTGELFF.

The chain employs TRBV6-5 and TRBJ1-5; D is unclear. This CDR3 has 15 amino acids. From germline, CDR1 is MNHEY and CDR2 SVGAGI. V gave up 0 bases and J gave up 1 base, with 7 bases separating them. This CDR3 reads CASSYSRRSNQPQHF. The CDR3 DNA reads as TGTGCCAGCAGTTACTCGAGAAGGAGCAATCAGCCCCAGCATTTT.

The gene calls are TRBV6-1 and TRBJ2-1; D is possibly TRBD2 (6 bases). There are 13 residues in the CDR3. V was clipped by 7 bases and J by 6 bases, with 13 bases between them. Germline CDR1 reads MNHNS; CDR2 reads SASEGT. CDR3 in DNA: TGTGCCAGCATAGGGCTAGCGCTCAATGAGCAGTTCTTC. It is translated as CASIGLALNEQFF.

The chain joins TRBV19 to TRBJ2-7; TRBD2 matches 9 bases. Germline V CDR1 and CDR2: LNHDA, SQIVND (reference sequence). The CDR3 is 15 residues long. J lost 2 bases, V lost 2 bases, and 4 bases had no gene match. This chain's CDR3 is CASSIIAGGAYEQYF. CDR3 sequence (DNA): TGTGCCAGTAGTATAATCGCGGGAGGGGCCTACGAGCAGTACTTC.

This chain joins TRBV10-3 and TRBJ2-5; D not resolved. The ends were cut back, 7 bases at V and 1 base at J, with 10 bases in the middle. There are 13 residues in the CDR3. Germline V lookup: CDR1 ENHRY, CDR2 SYGVKD. CDR3: CAIKAGPQETQYF. CDR3 in DNA: TGTGCCATCAAGGCAGGCCCCCAAGAGACCCAGTACTTC.

J is TRBJ1-3 and V is TRBV27; tentatively, D is TRBD1 (5 bases). In germline, CDR1 is MNHEY, CDR2 SMNVEV (reference sequence). CDR3 length: 15 residues. Trimming took off 0 bases at V and 3 bases at J, with 9 bases between the two ends. CDR3 loop: CASSLSPGFGNTIYF. The CDR3 nucleotides read TGTGCCAGCAGTTTATCCCCAGGGTTTGGAAACACCATATATTTT.

CDR3 nucleotides: TGTGCCAGCAGCTTGTTTCGCGGGCCCACAGATACGCAGTATTTT. Protein sequence: CASSLFRGPTDTQYF. The gene calls are TRBV5-4 and TRBJ2-3; possible D gene TRBD2, 5 bases. CDR1 is SGHNT and CDR2 is YYREEE in the germline V gene (reference sequence). Trimming stripped 1 base from V and 2 bases from J, with 11 bases between. The CDR3 is made up of 15 amino acids.

The J gene is TRBJ2-3, the V gene TRBV28, with 12 positions matching TRBD2. The CDR3 covers 16 residues. Per the germline V gene, CDR1 is MDHEN and CDR2 is SYDVKM. J was trimmed by 2 bases and V by 2 bases; bases with no gene match: 2. This chain's CDR3 is CASSLRLAGATDTQYF. Here the CDR3 DNA reads TGTGCCAGCAGTTTAAGACTAGCGGGAGCCACAGATACGCAGTATTTT.

Points on this clone: The same CDR3 can be traced to other DNA sequences in this sample. The rearrangement uses TRBV7-2 and TRBJ2-2; the match to TRBD2 covers 13 bases. The CDR3 consists of 16 residues. Germline loops: CDR1 SGHTA, CDR2 FQGNSA. Trimming at V came to 5 bases and at J to 6 bases, leaving 6 bases not matched to a gene. The CDR3 reads CASSRPGLAGPGELFF. DNA for the CDR3: TGTGCCAGCAGCAGGCCGGGACTAGCGGGACCCGGGGAGCTGTTTTTT.

The chain has TRBV13 and TRBJ2-2; a possible D gene is TRBD1 (5 bases). CDR3 length equals 16 residues. V was pared by 0 bases and J by 1 base, with 9 bases between. Germline CDR1 is PRHDT and CDR2 is FYEKMQ (reference sequence). CDR3 coding DNA: TGTGCCAGCAGCTTAGGGGCAGGGCGGAACACCGGGGAGCTGTTTTTT. This translates into CASSLGAGRNTGELFF.

The V call is TRBV7-2, the J call TRBJ1-2, with TRBD1 matching over 8 bases. Germline values: CDR1 SGHTA, CDR2 FQGNSA. V shed 0 bases and J 4 bases; nucleotides not matched to a gene: 4. The CDR3 has 15 amino acids. The CDR3 bases are TGTGCCAGCAGCTTAGCGGCAGGGGGCGGCTATGGCTACACCTTC. Amino acid sequence: CASSLAAGGGYGYTF.

The CDR3 spells CASNRPGGSSYEQYF. The CDR3 coding sequence is TGTGCCAGCAACCGGCCCGGCGGGAGCTCCTACGAGCAGTACTTC. V usage is TRBV28 and J usage is TRBJ2-7, with 7 bases lining up with TRBD2. CDR3 length equals 15 residues. In germline, CDR1 is MDHEN, CDR2 SYDVKM. J lost 0 bases, V lost 7 bases, and 9 bases had no gene match. Complete variable domain (other parts from reference TRBV28 and TRBJ2-7): DVKVTQSSRYLVKRTGEKVFLECVQDMDHENMFWYRQDPGLGLRLIYFSYDVKMKEKGDIPEGYSVSREKKERFSLILESASTNQTSMYLCASNRPGGSSYEQYFGPGTRLTVT.